Below are 28 T cell receptor beta chains sequenced from a single sample in a study of cytomegalovirus exposure and HLA in healthy donors. It was with 60 Vbeta and 13 Jbeta primers that the PCR ran. This table comes from immunoSEQ multiplex PCR, and its TCRdb copy is limited to in-frame clones, with some not included. The sample carries about 160,000 clones, about 80% recorded once. Sequences were obtained from PBMCs. These receptors all stem from a woman between 45 and 60 years old in good health and CMV-seronegative.

The chain combines TRBV5-1 with TRBJ2-7; 9 nucleotides align to TRBD2. This CDR3 contains 15 residues. The germline V gene has CDR1 SGHRS and CDR2 YFSETQ. The trim removed 1 base at V and 1 base at J, leaving 3 bases unmatched. The CDR3 sequence: CASSLLAGASYEQYF. In DNA form, the CDR3 reads TGCGCCAGCAGCTTGTTAGCGGGGGCATCCTACGAGCAGTACTTC. Supplemented by reference TRBV5-1 and TRBJ2-7, the full variable domain reads KAGVTQTPRYLIKTRGQQVTLSCSPISGHRSVSWYQQTPGQGLQFLFEYFSETQRNKGNFPGRFSGRQFSNSRSEMNVSTLELGDSALYLCASSLLAGASYEQYFGPGTRLTVT.

In its sample, this clone was seen once. One end of the junction does not line up with germline, which may come from a read error. The chain recombines TRBV5-1 with TRBJ2-1; TRBD2 matches at 11 bases. The CDR3 has 17 amino acids. The germline CDR1 and CDR2 sequences are SGHRS and YFSETQ. CDR3 sequence: CASSGGGSGGAYDEQFF. The CDR3 bases are TGCGCCAGCAGCGGCGGGGGTAGCGGGGGGGCCTACGATGAGCAGTTCTTC.

The gene calls are TRBV5-8 and TRBJ1-1; D perhaps matches TRBD1 (5 bases). The length of the CDR3 is 15 residues. Germline CDR1 reads SGHTS; CDR2 reads YDEGEE. Trimming stripped 3 bases from V and 3 bases from J, with 15 bases between. This CDR3 reads CASSSSGLIDTEAFF. CDR3 in DNA: TGTGCCAGCAGCTCCTCGGGACTTATCGACACTGAAGCTTTCTTT.

This clone was counted between two and nine times. Written as DNA, the CDR3 is TGTGCCAGCAGTTTAGGCGGGAGGGCCGATACGCAGTATTTT. It translates to CASSLGGRADTQYF. The chain uses TRBV28 and TRBJ2-3; 9 bases are a match to TRBD2. Trimming removed 2 bases from V and 6 bases from J; junction bases left unmatched: 3. In germline, CDR1 is MDHEN, CDR2 SYDVKM. The CDR3 totals 14 residues.

This rearrangement joins TRBV5-1 to TRBJ1-2; the D gene is possibly TRBD1 (6 bases). The CDR3 runs 14 residues. CDR1 and CDR2 from the germline V gene are SGHRS and YFSETQ. V was cut by 6 bases and J by 5 bases, with 17 bases left in between. The CDR3 sequence is CASNPLGQGYGYTF. The DNA of the CDR3 is TGCGCCAGCAACCCCTTGGGGCAGGGGTATGGCTACACCTTC.

This clone showed up just once. V and J are TRBV10-3 and TRBJ2-3; no clear D gene. The CDR3 has 12 amino acids. V was cut by 5 bases and J by 5 bases, with 8 bases left in between. From germline, CDR1 is ENHRY and CDR2 SYGVKD. The CDR3 DNA follows: TGTGCCATCAGTCCTAATGGAGATACGCAGTATTTT. Its protein is CAISPNGDTQYF.

This sequence joins TRBV14 and TRBJ1-1; D unresolved. Looked up from germline, CDR1 is SGHDN and CDR2 is FVKESK. The CDR3 is 14 residues long. V was trimmed by 4 bases and J by 0 bases, leaving 9 bases between them. CDR3 sequence (DNA): TGTGCCAGCAGCCTTACGGGTCTGAACACTGAAGCTTTCTTT. This codes for CASSLTGLNTEAFF.

The rearrangement uses TRBV6-1 and TRBJ2-3; 11 nucleotides agree with TRBD2. The CDR3 length is 15 residues. CDR1 is MNHNS, CDR2 SASEGT, per germline. J gave up 4 bases and V 0 bases, and 0 bases lay outside the gene matches. The CDR3 DNA follows: TGTGCCAGCAGTGAAGCACTAGCGGGAGCAGATACGCAGTATTTT. It codes for CASSEALAGADTQYF.

The CDR3 DNA is TGTGCCAGCAGCCAAGATTTGGCCTCCAATGAGCAGTTCTTC. Protein sequence: CASSQDLASNEQFF. The gene calls are TRBV4-2 and TRBJ2-1; D is uncertain. The CDR3 spans 14 residues. Per germline, CDR1 LGHNA and CDR2 YNFKEQ. V was trimmed by 0 bases and J by 6 bases, leaving 9 bases between them.

The chain employs TRBV9 and TRBJ2-2; a weak D match, TRBD2 (7 bases). The CDR3 covers 14 residues. Trimming shortened V by 3 bases and J by 5 bases, and 11 bases separated the two germline ends. Germline V lookup: CDR1 SGDLS, CDR2 YYNGEE. This chain's CDR3 is CASSAGGPTGELFF. In DNA, the CDR3 is TGTGCCAGCAGCGCCGGGGGGCCAACCGGGGAGCTGTTTTTT.

The chain carries TRBV7-2 and TRBJ2-2, with TRBD2 matching 12 bases. The V gene end was trimmed by 0 bases and the J gene end by 3 bases; junction bases not matched to a gene: 5. Germline-derived CDR1 and CDR2 are SGHTA and FQGNSA. The length of the CDR3 is 18 residues. The CDR3 region is CASSLAVLAGGDTGELFF. In DNA form, the CDR3 reads TGTGCCAGCAGCTTAGCCGTTCTAGCGGGAGGGGACACCGGGGAGCTGTTTTTT.

V and J are TRBV19 and TRBJ2-7; 8 nucleotides align to TRBD2. The CDR3 length is 15 residues. V lost 3 bases and J lost 4; bases outside the gene matches: 8. Looked up from germline, CDR1 is LNHDA and CDR2 is SQIVND (reference sequence). The CDR3 protein is CASSIGRGGPYEQYF. DNA of the CDR3: TGTGCCAGTAGTATCGGTCGGGGGGGGCCGTACGAGCAGTACTTC.

The J gene is TRBJ2-5, the V gene TRBV5-6, with D maybe TRBD1 (6 bases). The DNA end favors TRBJ2-7, so the J call may be wrong. Germline assignment: CDR1 SGHDT and CDR2 YYEEEE. The CDR3 consists of 14 residues. This CDR3 reads CASSLAVRGNEQYF. In nucleotides, the CDR3 is TGTGCCAGCAGCTTGGCTGTCAGGGGAAACGAGCAGTACTTC.

The rearrangement links TRBV6-1 to TRBJ1-5; the D gene is possibly TRBD1 (5 bases). The CDR3 is 15 residues long. With 1 base removed from V and 9 bases from J, the gap between germline ends came to 16 bases. CDR1 is MNHNS and CDR2 is SASEGT in the germline V gene. CDR3 region: CASSEEWTPGVPQHF. CDR3 in DNA: TGTGCCAGCAGTGAAGAGTGGACGCCGGGGGTGCCCCAGCATTTT.

The chain recombines TRBV15 with TRBJ1-2; maybe TRBD1 (6 bases). The CDR3 runs to 13 residues. V lost 0 bases, J lost 6 bases, and 8 bases lay in between. In germline, CDR1 is LNHNV, CDR2 YYDKDF (reference sequence). The CDR3 nucleotides are TGTGCCACCAGCAGAGACAGGGGAGATGGCTACACCTTC. This gives the protein CATSRDRGDGYTF.

The chain uses TRBV11-2 and TRBJ1-2; a weak D match, TRBD1 (5 bases). Deletions cut 0 bases from V and 14 bases from J, with 13 bases between. There are 12 residues in the CDR3. Germline CDR1 and CDR2: SGHAT and FQNNGV. The CDR3 nucleotides are TGTGCCAGCAGCTTAGACGGGGGACTGGAAACCTTC. This codes for CASSLDGGLETF.

The rearrangement joins TRBV30 to TRBJ1-1, with 8 nucleotides matching TRBD1. This CDR3 has 15 amino acids. The trim removed 4 bases at V and 2 bases at J, leaving 9 bases unmatched. In germline, CDR1 is GTSNPN, CDR2 SVGIG (reference sequence). The DNA of the CDR3 is TGTGCCTGGAAATTTCCCGACAGGGGTAACACTGAAGCTTTCTTT. This gives the protein CAWKFPDRGNTEAFF.

The V call is TRBV30, the J call TRBJ2-5; 12 nucleotides align to TRBD2. The ends lost 3 bases at V and 4 bases at J; junction bases unmatched: 6. The CDR3 has 15 amino acids. Germline loops: CDR1 GTSNPN, CDR2 SVGIG (reference sequence). The CDR3 nucleotides are TGTGCCTGGAGAGGACTAGCGGGACTGGGAGAGACCCAGTACTTC. This translates into CAWRGLAGLGETQYF.

The V call is TRBV6-6, the J call TRBJ2-5; a weak D match, TRBD2 (6 bases). Per the germline V gene, CDR1 is MNHNY and CDR2 is SVGAGI (reference sequence). Trimming pared 6 bases from V and 1 base from J, leaving 18 bases between. The CDR3 length is 16 residues. The CDR3 loop is CASSLLRDLGQETQYF. In nucleotides, the CDR3 is TGTGCCAGCAGCCTTTTGAGGGACTTGGGCCAAGAGACCCAGTACTTC.

CDR3 DNA sequence: TGTGCCAGCAGCGAGGGGTACGAGCAGTACTTC. Protein sequence: CASSEGYEQYF. The V gene is TRBV9, the J gene TRBJ2-7; the D gene is possibly TRBD1 (5 bases). The V gene's germline CDR1 is SGDLS and CDR2 YYNGEE. The CDR3 consists of 11 residues. V lost 3 bases to trimming and J lost 4 bases, with 5 bases between them.

This clone appeared once. This chain uses TRBV2 with TRBJ2-5, with D perhaps TRBD1 (6 bases). The CDR3 has 12 residues. V was trimmed by 5 bases and J by 9 bases, leaving 13 bases between them. Looked up from germline, CDR1 is SNHLY and CDR2 is FYNNEI. CDR3: CASSQFRGPQYF. The CDR3, as DNA: TGTGCCAGCAGTCAATTCAGGGGTCCCCAGTACTTC.

The rearrangement uses TRBV4-2 and TRBJ1-6; D gene unclear. CDR1 is LGHNA, CDR2 YNFKEQ, per germline. The CDR3 loop spans 14 amino acids. The V end lost 5 bases, the J end lost 6 bases, and 11 bases lay between the germline ends. Here the CDR3 reads CASSGEQINSPLHF. In DNA form, the CDR3 reads TGTGCCAGCAGCGGCGAACAGATTAATTCACCCCTCCACTTT.

This chain joins TRBV7-8 and TRBJ2-5; TRBD1 is a possible D gene (6 bases). V gave up 3 bases and J gave up 5 bases, with 22 bases separating them. CDR1 and CDR2 from the germline V gene are SGHVS and FQNEAQ. This CDR3 region has 17 residues. This chain's CDR3 is CASSFGPRDKGRETQYF. The CDR3 DNA reads as TGTGCCAGCAGCTTTGGGCCCCGGGACAAAGGACGGGAGACCCAGTACTTC.

The CDR3 DNA follows: TGTGCCAGCATTAGACAGCAGAACACTGAAGCTTTCTTT. Encoded protein: CASIRQQNTEAFF. V is TRBV2 and J is TRBJ1-1, with D maybe TRBD1 (5 bases). V dropped 7 bases and J dropped 1 base, with 10 bases sitting between them. CDR1 and CDR2 (germline): SNHLY, FYNNEI. The CDR3 consists of 13 residues.

This chain joins TRBV19 and TRBJ2-5; weak D call: TRBD1 (5 bases). With 3 bases removed from V and 2 bases from J, the gap between germline ends came to 10 bases. Germline-derived CDR1 and CDR2 are LNHDA and SQIVND (reference sequence). This CDR3 is 14 amino acids long. CDR3 sequence reads: CASSIRAVQETQYF. Written as DNA, the CDR3 is TGTGCCAGTAGTATCAGGGCAGTTCAAGAGACCCAGTACTTC.

This sequence joins TRBV5-1 and TRBJ2-7; 10 bases match TRBD1. CDR3 length equals 17 residues. Trimming at V came to 1 base and at J to 6 bases, leaving 13 bases not matched to a gene. The germline gives CDR1 SGHRS, CDR2 YFSETQ. The CDR3 nucleotides read TGCGCCAGCAGCTTGAAACCGGGACAGGGGCTAGTAGCCGAGCAGTACTTC. It yields the protein CASSLKPGQGLVAEQYF.

This chain joins TRBV15 and TRBJ2-1; D is ambiguous. Trimming took off 5 bases at V and 0 bases at J, with 14 bases between the two ends. The CDR3 runs 16 residues. Germline values: CDR1 LNHNV, CDR2 YYDKDF (reference sequence). CDR3 sequence: CATSSPYLSSYNEQFF. The CDR3 bases are TGTGCCACCAGCTCCCCGTATCTTAGCTCCTACAATGAGCAGTTCTTC.

This chain connects TRBV4-1 to TRBJ2-3; D is possibly TRBD1 (6 bases). Germline CDR1 reads MGHRA; CDR2 reads YSYEKL. The CDR3 loop spans 14 amino acids. V was clipped by 3 bases and J by 1 base, with 8 bases between them. CDR3 residues: CASSQDRGTDTQYF. The CDR3 nucleotides read TGCGCCAGCAGCCAGGACAGAGGCACAGATACGCAGTATTTT.